This T cell receptor beta chain was retrieved from a study of cytomegalovirus exposure and HLA in healthy donors. Study-level findings and limits: Analysis was carried out at a later point, and it linked a missense DCLRE1C variant to TCR beta V- and J-gene trimming. On later analysis, the bulk of CMV-associated TCR beta chains appeared to be HLA-restricted.

The CDR3 sequence is 14 residues long. Per germline, CDR1 SGHTA and CDR2 FQGNSA. J was trimmed by 9 bases and V by 6 bases; bases with no gene match: 7. PCR amplification relied on 60 Vbeta primers (plus 13 Jbeta primers). Repertoires were generated with immunoSEQ multiplex PCR, while TCRdb's copy carries only in-frame clones and drops some. The sample records under 200,000 clones, about four fifths being singletons. In regard to this clone: The antigen remains undetermined.

The J gene is TRBJ1-6, the V gene TRBV7-2; 8 positions agree with TRBD1. Sequenced input: PBMCs. This sequence was found in a male donor in good health and CMV-seropositive. CDR3 nucleotides: TGTGCCAGCAGTCTGGACAGGGTACGTTCACCCCTCCACTTT. The encoded protein is CASSLDRVRSPLHF.